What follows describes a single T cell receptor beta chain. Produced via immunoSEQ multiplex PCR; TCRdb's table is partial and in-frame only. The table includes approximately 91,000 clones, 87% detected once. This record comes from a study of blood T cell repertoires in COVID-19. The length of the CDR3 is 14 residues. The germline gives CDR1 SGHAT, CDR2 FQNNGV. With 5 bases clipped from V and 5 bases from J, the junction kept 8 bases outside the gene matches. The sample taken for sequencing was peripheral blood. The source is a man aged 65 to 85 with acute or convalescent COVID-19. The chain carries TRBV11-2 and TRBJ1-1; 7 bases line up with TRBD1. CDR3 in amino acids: CASSHRQGRTEAFF. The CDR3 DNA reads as TGTGCCAGCAGCCATCGACAGGGTAGGACTGAAGCTTTCTTT. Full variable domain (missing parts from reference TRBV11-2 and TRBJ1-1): EAGVAQSPRYKIIEKRQSVAFWCNPISGHATLYWYQQILGQGPKLLIQFQNNGVVDDSQLPKDRFSAERLKGVDSTLKIQPAKLEDSAVYLCASSHRQGRTEAFFGQGTRLTVV.